Detailed here is one T cell receptor (beta chain). The conserved phenylalanine or tryptophan is not found at the CDR3 terminus, so this likely reflects a read error. TCRdb re-called the multiplex PCR reads with MiXCR, one entry per CDR3 protein. Of approximately 170,000 distinct CDR3 sequences detected, 30% to 35% appear once; the ten largest clones hold around 4.5%. The data originate from a study of breast tumors, draining lymph nodes, adjacent tissues. Breast cancer patients provided tissue from their axillary draining lymph nodes. This CDR3 is built from 15 residues. The junction had 8 bases not matched to a gene; V was cut back by 6 bases and J by 6 bases.

The sequencing input was axillary lymph node tissue. The sequence was obtained from a female donor with breast cancer. Some clones in this sample may be carry-over from other donors' samples. The chain carries TRBV12-3 or TRBV12-4 and TRBJ1-4; 9 bases agree with TRBD1. CDR3 in amino acids: CASRPPGTGYEKLFS. CDR3 nucleotide sequence: TGTGCCAGCAGGCCCCCTGGGACAGGGTATGAAAAACTGTTTTCT.